The T cell receptor beta chain under discussion was sequenced for a study of cytomegalovirus exposure and HLA in healthy donors. About the research overall: Researchers previously reported finding 90 million to 120 million unique TCR beta sequences from around 200 million T cells. Findings of the study overall: Donors were assumed by presence/absence analyses to have roughly uniform sequencing depth. Accurate prediction of HLA-A and HLA-B alleles (for most subjects) was reportedly achieved from TCR beta sequences.

The CDR3 has 15 amino acids. Germline lookup yields CDR1 SEHNR and CDR2 FQNEAQ (reference sequence). The J segment lost 3 bases and the V segment lost 5 bases, leaving 3 bases of the junction unmatched. This clone occurred once. Its antigen is unidentified. It was with 60 Vbeta and 13 Jbeta primers that the PCR ran. Using immunoSEQ multiplex PCR, the repertoire was profiled, and TCRdb retains in-frame clones only, with some absent. The table lists about 170,000 clones, approximately 78% of them singletons. Sequencing used PBMCs. This TCR derives from a girl aged 2-10 years in good health and CMV-seropositive. The J gene is TRBJ2-1, the V gene TRBV7-9; 11 nucleotides align to TRBD2. CDR3 in DNA: TGTGCCAGCAGCCGACTAGCGGGAAGCTACAATGAGCAGTTCTTC. It yields the protein CASSRLAGSYNEQFF.